A single sample is the source of the 8 T cell receptor beta chains below, sequenced in a study of cytomegalovirus exposure and HLA in healthy donors (dated by TCRdb to between 2016 and 2019). The library was built by means of the immunoSEQ multiplex PCR assay. The multiplex PCR relied on a mix of 60 forward primers for TCR Vbeta segments and 13 reverse primers for TCR Jbeta segments. Not all clones reach the TCRdb copy of this immuneACCESS table, which keeps in-frame sequences only. Checked studies attribute under half of the gap to unresolved V genes and leave the rest unexplained. This sample lists about 120,000 clones; 65% were detected once. The ten largest clones add up to roughly 9.7% of the sample. Sequences were obtained from PBMCs. The receptors originated from a woman aged 40 to 50 in good health and CMV-seropositive.

J is TRBJ2-7 and V is TRBV5-6, with D possibly being TRBD2 (6 bases). V lost 5 bases, J lost 2 bases, and 17 bases lay in between. Germline V gene lookup returns CDR1 SGHDT and CDR2 YYEEEE. This CDR3 is built from 15 residues. CDR3 residues: CASRASGGIPYEQYF. The CDR3 bases are TGTGCCAGCAGGGCCTCGGGCGGGATACCCTACGAGCAGTACTTC.

In DNA form, the CDR3 reads TGTGCCAGCAGCTTAGTTGGTAGGGGGCGAGAGCAGCCCCAGCATTTT. Translated, it gives CASSLVGRGREQPQHF. The chain uses TRBV7-2 and TRBJ1-5; 7 bases line up with TRBD1. The trim removed 1 base at V and 7 bases at J, leaving 10 bases unmatched. This CDR3 has 16 amino acids. Germline CDR1 and CDR2: SGHTA and FQGNSA.

The V gene is TRBV6-5, the J gene TRBJ2-2, with D unresolved. CDR1 and CDR2 (germline): MNHEY, SVGAGI. Trimming pared 9 bases from V and 7 bases from J, leaving 12 bases between. The CDR3 extends over 12 amino acids. The CDR3 sequence: CASRRSGGELFF. In DNA form, the CDR3 reads TGTGCCAGTCGTCGATCGGGCGGGGAGCTGTTTTTT.

In nucleotides, the CDR3 is TGTGCCTGCCAAATCCCCCTGCGCTCCTACGAGCAGTACTTC. It is translated as CACQIPLRSYEQYF. V usage is TRBV30 and J usage is TRBJ2-7; no clear D gene. V lost 6 bases and J lost 0, with 15 bases in between. Germline lookup yields CDR1 GTSNPN and CDR2 SVGIG (reference sequence). The CDR3 has 14 residues. Full variable domain (missing parts from reference TRBV30 and TRBJ2-7): SQTIHQWPATLVQPVGSPLSLECTVEGTSNPNLYWYRQAAGRGLQLLFYSVGIGQISSEVPQNLSASRPQDRQFILSSKKLLLSDSGFYLCACQIPLRSYEQYFGPGTRLTVT.

The DNA for the CDR3 is TGTGCCAGCAGTGAATATGGAGGACAGGGGCAGGGAGAAAAACTGTTTTTT. Translated, it gives CASSEYGGQGQGEKLFF. The chain carries TRBV25-1 and TRBJ1-4; TRBD1 matches at 9 bases. J was trimmed by 8 bases and V by 0 bases; bases with no gene match: 10. CDR3 length: 17 residues. Germline CDR1 reads MGHDK; CDR2 reads SYGVNS.

This clone was detected only once. The V gene is TRBV5-1, the J gene TRBJ2-5; a weak D match, TRBD1 (6 bases). This CDR3 has 14 amino acids. CDR1 SGHRS and CDR2 YFSETQ come from the germline V gene. Trimming pared 4 bases from V and 3 bases from J, leaving 13 bases between. The CDR3 region has the DNA TGCGCCAGCAGCCCGGACAGCTTCAAAGAGACCCAGTACTTC. It specifies CASSPDSFKETQYF. Full variable domain (outside the CDR3, taken from reference TRBV5-1 and TRBJ2-5): KAGVTQTPRYLIKTRGQQVTLSCSPISGHRSVSWYQQTPGQGLQFLFEYFSETQRNKGNFPGRFSGRQFSNSRSEMNVSTLELGDSALYLCASSPDSFKETQYFGPGTRLLVL.

This clone has a handful of counts. The gene calls are TRBV4-1 and TRBJ1-2, with D possibly matching TRBD1 (6 bases). CDR1 is MGHRA, CDR2 YSYEKL, per germline. V was pared by 3 bases and J by 6 bases, with 20 bases between. The CDR3 has 16 amino acids. The CDR3 DNA sequence: TGCGCCAGCAGCCAGTTGGGGGCGGGGCGGGAGGATGGCTACACCTTC. Its translation: CASSQLGAGREDGYTF.

The chain carries TRBV30 and TRBJ2-5; TRBD2 aligns across 8 bases. J lost 2 bases, V lost 4 bases, and 6 bases had no gene match. This CDR3 has 14 amino acids. Germline V gene lookup returns CDR1 GTSNPN and CDR2 SVGIG (reference sequence). This CDR3 reads CAWNRGGGQETQYF. The CDR3 coding sequence is TGTGCCTGGAACCGGGGGGGAGGGCAAGAGACCCAGTACTTC.